This T cell receptor (beta chain) comes out of a study of cytomegalovirus exposure and HLA in healthy donors. The donors were in the 120-subject validation cohort; that cohort was separate from the approximately 670-subject first cohort. The ends were cut back, 4 bases at V and 4 bases at J, with 12 bases in the middle. CDR1 is SGHRS and CDR2 is YFSETQ in the germline V gene. CDR3 length equals 14 residues. The assay was immunoSEQ multiplex PCR, and TCRdb's table has in-frame clones only and misses some. The data show 140,000 or so clones, roughly 89% seen once. Overall study results and limits: Associated with cytomegalovirus, according to the listing, were 150 to 200 TCR beta chains. Cytomegalovirus status was reportedly diagnosed by the classifier with high sensitivity and specificity.

This clone has only one observation. Its cognate antigen is unknown. Specimen: PBMCs. The clonotype originates from a woman under 30 in good health and CMV-seropositive. The chain links TRBV5-1 to TRBJ1-5; D call uncertain. CDR3 sequence (DNA): TGCGCCAGCAGCCCCTTTTCTAGTAATCAGCCCCAGCATTTT. Protein: CASSPFSSNQPQHF. The full variable domain, rest sourced from reference TRBV5-1 and TRBJ1-5, is KAGVTQTPRYLIKTRGQQVTLSCSPISGHRSVSWYQQTPGQGLQFLFEYFSETQRNKGNFPGRFSGRQFSNSRSEMNVSTLELGDSALYLCASSPFSSNQPQHFGDGTRLSIL.